These 21 T cell receptor beta chains share one sample of origin, sequenced in a study of cytomegalovirus exposure and HLA in healthy donors. A multiplex PCR was run with 60 Vbeta primers and 13 Jbeta primers. The repertoire was sequenced with immunoSEQ multiplex PCR; TCRdb's copy has only in-frame clones and lacks some. The profile shows 150,000 or so clones, 77% of them singletons. The sample consisted of PBMCs. These receptors all come from a woman aged 30 to 39 in good health and CMV-seronegative.

The gene calls are TRBV11-2 and TRBJ2-7; D ambiguous. Germline V CDR1 and CDR2: SGHAT, FQNNGV. V was clipped by 1 base and J by 3 bases, with 13 bases between them. The CDR3 totals 15 residues. The CDR3 sequence is CASSLGHGPGYEQYF. The CDR3 DNA is TGTGCCAGCAGCTTAGGCCATGGGCCTGGCTACGAGCAGTACTTC. Supplemented by reference TRBV11-2 and TRBJ2-7, the full variable domain reads EAGVAQSPRYKIIEKRQSVAFWCNPISGHATLYWYQQILGQGPKLLIQFQNNGVVDDSQLPKDRFSAERLKGVDSTLKIQPAKLEDSAVYLCASSLGHGPGYEQYFGPGTRLTVT.

This clone was seen more than once but under ten times. The rearrangement links TRBV28 to TRBJ1-2, with a tentative D call TRBD1 (5 bases). Trimming removed 4 bases at V and 5 bases at J, with 17 bases between. The CDR3 spans 15 residues. CDR1 is MDHEN and CDR2 is SYDVKM in the germline V gene. The CDR3 is CASSSRLQGRYGYTF. The DNA of the CDR3 is TGTGCCAGCAGTTCCCGTCTCCAGGGTCGGTATGGCTACACCTTC.

The chain couples TRBV5-1 to TRBJ2-7; possibly TRBD2 for D (6 bases). Germline V gene data show CDR1 as SGHRS and CDR2 as YFSETQ. V lost 1 base to trimming and J lost 3 bases, with 17 bases between them. The CDR3 contains 16 residues. The CDR3 loop is CASSLWGEAEGYEQYF. CDR3 nucleotides: TGCGCCAGCAGCTTGTGGGGGGAAGCGGAAGGCTACGAGCAGTACTTC.

This clone was seen a few times. This chain joins TRBV6-5 and TRBJ1-1; D call uncertain. CDR3 length equals 12 residues. V dropped 8 bases and J dropped 0 bases, with 7 bases sitting between them. Germline CDR1 MNHEY, CDR2 SVGAGI. The CDR3 is CASQRMNTEAFF. CDR3 coding DNA: TGTGCCAGCCAGAGGATGAACACTGAAGCTTTCTTT.

CDR3 region: CSAGRTAAEAFF. The CDR3 region has the DNA TGCAGCGCCGGGAGGACAGCGGCTGAAGCTTTCTTT. V usage is TRBV29-1 and J usage is TRBJ1-1; D might be TRBD1 (6 bases). The CDR3 is 12 residues long. The V end lost 7 bases, the J end lost 6 bases, and 15 bases lay between the germline ends. Germline V gene sequence: CDR1 SQVTM, CDR2 ANQGSEA.

The rearrangement links TRBV11-2 to TRBJ2-1; unclear D gene. Germline V lookup: CDR1 SGHAT, CDR2 FQNNGV. The CDR3 sequence is 15 residues long. Trimming removed 2 bases from V and 5 bases from J, with 13 bases in between. CDR3 sequence: CASSLRMGFHNEQFF. CDR3 sequence (DNA): TGTGCCAGCAGCTTACGAATGGGCTTCCACAATGAGCAGTTCTTC.

This clone was recorded a few times. The V call is TRBV30, the J call TRBJ1-1, with no clear D. This CDR3 region has 12 residues. In germline, CDR1 is GTSNPN, CDR2 SVGIG (reference sequence). Trimming stripped 2 bases from V and 11 bases from J, with 15 bases between. The CDR3 here is CAWSRVGEVAFF. CDR3 sequence (DNA): TGTGCCTGGAGTAGGGTGGGAGAGGTCGCTTTCTTT. Looking up the rest from reference TRBV30 and TRBJ1-1 gives the full variable domain: SQTIHQWPATLVQPVGSPLSLECTVEGTSNPNLYWYRQAAGRGLQLLFYSVGIGQISSEVPQNLSASRPQDRQFILSSKKLLLSDSGFYLCAWSRVGEVAFFGQGTRLTVV.

The chain has TRBV5-1 and TRBJ1-2; 11 positions agree with TRBD1. The V segment lost 4 bases and the J segment 5 bases; nucleotides outside the gene matches: 7. The CDR3 length is 15 residues. Looked up from germline, CDR1 is SGHRS and CDR2 is YFSETQ. The CDR3 loop is CASSLRTGGEYGYTF. The CDR3 bases are TGCGCCAGCAGCCTAAGGACAGGGGGCGAATATGGCTACACCTTC.

The CDR3 sequence is CASSHATGGSEAFF. Here the CDR3 DNA reads TGCGCCAGCAGCCATGCTACAGGGGGATCTGAAGCTTTCTTT. The rearrangement joins TRBV4-1 to TRBJ1-1; 8 bases line up with TRBD1. The CDR3 consists of 14 residues. The germline V gene encodes CDR1 MGHRA and CDR2 YSYEKL. Unmatched junction bases numbered 6, after V lost 3 bases and J lost 6 bases.

CDR3 nucleotides: TGTGCCATTAGAGGGAACACTGAAGCTTTCTTT. Protein: CAIRGNTEAFF. The V and J genes are TRBV2 and TRBJ1-1; D gene unclear. The CDR3 sequence is 11 residues long. The V and J ends lost 10 bases and 1 base respectively, with 7 bases between them. Germline CDR1 SNHLY, CDR2 FYNNEI.

The chain uses TRBV4-1 and TRBJ1-5; no definite D call. This CDR3 is 15 amino acids long. V was pared by 3 bases and J by 4 bases, with 13 bases between. Germline CDR1 reads MGHRA; CDR2 reads YSYEKL. Written as DNA, the CDR3 is TGCGCCAGCAGCCATAGCGGGGATCGGAATCAGCCCCAGCATTTT. Its translation is CASSHSGDRNQPQHF.

The chain carries TRBV9 and TRBJ1-1, with unresolved D. Trimming took 3 bases from V and 7 from J, leaving 13 bases between them. This CDR3 has 13 amino acids. Germline CDR1 reads SGDLS; CDR2 reads YYNGEE. The CDR3 spells CASSGGGSFEAFF. The CDR3 nucleotides are TGTGCCAGCAGCGGTGGAGGGAGCTTTGAAGCTTTCTTT.

The chain links TRBV6-1 to TRBJ1-4; unclear D gene. Germline CDR1 reads MNHNS; CDR2 reads SASEGT. This CDR3 spans 12 amino acids. Deletions cut 3 bases from V and 7 bases from J, with 6 bases between. This CDR3 is CASSERLEKLFF. In DNA, the CDR3 is TGTGCCAGCAGTGAGAGACTTGAAAAACTGTTTTTT.

The chain employs TRBV5-5 and TRBJ1-1; 8 bases map to TRBD1. The germline V gene has CDR1 SGHKS and CDR2 YYEKEE (reference sequence). V shed 0 bases, J shed 2 bases, and the junction held 9 bases outside the gene matches. The CDR3 has 17 residues. The CDR3 is CASSLGAGGAGNTEAFF. As DNA, the CDR3 is TGTGCCAGCAGCTTGGGGGCAGGGGGCGCGGGAAACACTGAAGCTTTCTTT.

The chain has TRBV10-2 and TRBJ2-3; a possible D gene is TRBD1 (5 bases). V was clipped by 6 bases and J by 5 bases, with 18 bases between them. The CDR3 runs 15 residues. Germline V gene data show CDR1 as WSHSY and CDR2 as SAAADI. CDR3 amino acids: CASRGQTVLGDTQYF. Written as DNA, the CDR3 is TGCGCCAGCAGGGGCCAGACAGTTCTGGGAGATACGCAGTATTTT.

This chain uses TRBV7-9 with TRBJ1-1; 7 nucleotides match TRBD1. Looked up from germline, CDR1 is SEHNR and CDR2 is FQNEAQ (reference sequence). V lost 2 bases to trimming and J lost 5 bases; unmatched junction nucleotides: 2. CDR3 length: 13 amino acids. The CDR3 coding sequence is TGTGCCAGCAGCTTAACAGGGGCAACTGAAGCTTTCTTT. It yields the protein CASSLTGATEAFF. The full variable domain, in which reference TRBV7-9 and TRBJ1-1 provide the parts outside the CDR3, is DTGVSQNPRHKITKRGQNVTFRCDPISEHNRLYWYRQTLGQGPEFLTYFQNEAQLEKSRLLSDRFSAERPKGSFSTLEIQRTEQGDSAMYLCASSLTGATEAFFGQGTRLTVV.

This clone is a singleton in its sample. The chain recombines TRBV2 with TRBJ1-5; 7 positions match TRBD1. The length of the CDR3 is 16 residues. Germline V gene lookup returns CDR1 SNHLY and CDR2 FYNNEI. J gave up 4 bases and V 0 bases, and 6 bases lay outside the gene matches. CDR3 loop: CASSEATGSGNQPQHF. DNA of the CDR3: TGTGCCAGCAGTGAAGCGACAGGGAGTGGGAATCAGCCCCAGCATTTT.

The CDR3 is CAWSVGGLTAFF. CDR3 in DNA: TGTGCCTGGAGTGTAGGAGGGTTGACAGCTTTCTTT. This chain joins TRBV30 and TRBJ1-1, with D uncertain. V lost 0 bases to trimming and J lost 10 bases, with 12 bases between them. Germline-derived CDR1 and CDR2 are GTSNPN and SVGIG (reference sequence). The CDR3 runs 12 residues.

The V gene is TRBV1, the J gene TRBJ2-2; the table's D gene call, TRBD2, was not cross checked with the DNA. TRBV1 is flagged as a pseudogene. CDR3 length: 16 amino acids. CDR3 protein: CTSSLSGGAHTGELFF. CDR3 nucleotides: TGCACCAGCAGCCTTTCCGGGGGGGCCCATACCGGGGAGCTGTTTTTT.

CDR3 DNA: TGTGCCATCAGTGAGTCCCGAGAGCATGAGCAGTTCTTC. Translating gives CAISESREHEQFF. The chain has TRBV10-3 and TRBJ2-1; D is ambiguous. The V gene's germline CDR1 is ENHRY and CDR2 SYGVKD. The V and J ends lost 0 bases and 8 bases respectively, with 8 bases between them. There are 13 residues in the CDR3.

The V gene is TRBV5-1, the J gene TRBJ2-2; 8 positions match TRBD2. The J segment lost 5 bases and the V segment lost 0 bases, leaving 3 bases of the junction unmatched. The germline CDR1 and CDR2 sequences are SGHRS and YFSETQ. The CDR3 length is 15 residues. This chain's CDR3 is CASSLVLADTGELFF. The DNA of the CDR3 is TGCGCCAGCAGCTTGGTACTAGCGGATACCGGGGAGCTGTTTTTT.